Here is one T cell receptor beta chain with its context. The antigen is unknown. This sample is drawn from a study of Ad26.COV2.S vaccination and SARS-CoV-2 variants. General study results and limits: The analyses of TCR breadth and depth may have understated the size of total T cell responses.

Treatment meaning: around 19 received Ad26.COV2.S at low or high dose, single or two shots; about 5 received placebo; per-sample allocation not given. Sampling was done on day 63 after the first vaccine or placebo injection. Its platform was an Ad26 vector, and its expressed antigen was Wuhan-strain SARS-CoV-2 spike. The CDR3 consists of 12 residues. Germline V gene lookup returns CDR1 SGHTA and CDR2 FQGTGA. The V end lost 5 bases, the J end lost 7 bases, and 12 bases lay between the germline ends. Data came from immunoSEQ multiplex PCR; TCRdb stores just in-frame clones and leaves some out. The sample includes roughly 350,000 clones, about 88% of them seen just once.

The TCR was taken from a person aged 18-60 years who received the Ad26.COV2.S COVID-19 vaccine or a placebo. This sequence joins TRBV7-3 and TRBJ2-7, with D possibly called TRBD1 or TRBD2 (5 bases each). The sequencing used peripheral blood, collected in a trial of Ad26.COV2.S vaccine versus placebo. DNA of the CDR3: TGTGCCAGCAGCCCCGGTTGGGGGGAGCAGTACTTC. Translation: CASSPGWGEQYF.